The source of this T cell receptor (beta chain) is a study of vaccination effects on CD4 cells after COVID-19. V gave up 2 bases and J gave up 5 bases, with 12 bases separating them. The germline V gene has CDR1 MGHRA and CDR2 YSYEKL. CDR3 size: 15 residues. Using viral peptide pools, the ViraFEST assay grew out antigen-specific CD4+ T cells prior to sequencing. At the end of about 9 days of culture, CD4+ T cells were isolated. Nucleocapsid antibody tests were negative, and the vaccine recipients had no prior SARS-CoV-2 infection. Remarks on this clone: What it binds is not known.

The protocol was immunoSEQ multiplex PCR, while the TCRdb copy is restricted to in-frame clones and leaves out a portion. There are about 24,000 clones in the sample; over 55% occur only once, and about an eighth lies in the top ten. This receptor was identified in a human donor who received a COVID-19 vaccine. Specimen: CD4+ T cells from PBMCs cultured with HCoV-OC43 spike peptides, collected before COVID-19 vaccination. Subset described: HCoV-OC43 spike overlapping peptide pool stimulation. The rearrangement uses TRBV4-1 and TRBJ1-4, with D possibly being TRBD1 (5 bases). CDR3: CASSQIGTPNEKLFF. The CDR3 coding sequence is TGCGCCAGCAGCCAAATCGGGACGCCGAATGAAAAACTGTTTTTT.